A selection of T cell receptor beta chains follows, all from one sample in a study of blood T cell repertoires in COVID-19. Sequenced by immunoSEQ multiplex PCR; TCRdb stores in-frame clones only, minus some. The top ten clones hold 2.2% of a sample with 250,000 to 300,000 clones, 90% to 95% of them seen once. Material: peripheral blood. All receptors derive from a woman aged 25-40 years with COVID-19, enrolled during active disease. The CDR3 runs from the conserved cysteine through the conserved F or W. D genes are given only for firm matches. Clone size is shown for a subset of rows, as once, few, many or a class of expanded clone.

CDR3: CASSLFGGGGNQPQHF
DNA: TGTGCCAGCAGCTTATTTGGAGGAGGAGGGAACCAGCCCCAGCATTTT
length: 16
V: TRBV7-8
J: TRBJ1-5
size: once
D: -

CDR3: CASSLDRGTYEQYF
DNA: TGTGCCAGCAGCTTAGACAGGGGAACCTACGAGCAGTACTTC
length: 14
V: TRBV5-4
J: TRBJ2-7
size: -
D: TRBD1

CDR3: CASSAAGVGTDTQYF
DNA: TGTGCCAGCAGTGCAGCGGGAGTAGGAACAGATACGCAGTATTTT
length: 15
V: TRBV6-1
J: TRBJ2-3
size: -
D: TRBD2

CDR3: CASSLSRRDTEAFF
DNA: TGTGCCAGCAGCTTAAGCCGCAGGGACACTGAAGCTTTCTTT
length: 14
V: TRBV7-8
J: TRBJ1-1
size: -
D: -

CDR3: CASSVPLNYGYTF
DNA: TGTGCCAGCAGTGTCCCCCTAAACTATGGCTACACCTTC
length: 13
V: TRBV6-4
J: TRBJ1-2
size: -
D: -

CDR3: CASSIQATSYEQYF
DNA: TGTGCCAGTAGTATACAGGCAACCTCCTACGAGCAGTACTTC
length: 14
V: TRBV19
J: TRBJ2-7
size: -
D: -

CDR3: CATSDSVPGQALSNQPQHF
DNA: TGTGCCACCAGTGATTCGGTCCCGGGACAGGCCCTTAGCAATCAGCCCCAGCATTTT
length: 19
V: TRBV24-1
J: TRBJ1-5
size: -
D: TRBD1

CDR3: CAISERERAYF
DNA: TGTGCCATCAGTGAGCGGGAAAGGGCATATTTT
length: 11
V: TRBV10-3
J: TRBJ1-3
size: -
D: -

CDR3: CASSITGEGTEAFF
DNA: TGTGCCAGTAGTATAACGGGGGAGGGCACTGAAGCTTTCTTT
length: 14
V: TRBV19
J: TRBJ1-1
size: -
D: -

CDR3: CASSIGTGNYYEQYF
DNA: TGTGCCAGTAGTATTGGGACAGGGAATTATTACGAGCAGTACTTC
length: 15
V: TRBV19
J: TRBJ2-7
size: -
D: TRBD1

CDR3: CASSRPPGGYTF
DNA: TGTGCCAGCAGCCGCCCCCCAGGTGGCTACACCTTC
length: 12
V: TRBV7-9
J: TRBJ1-2
size: -
D: -

CDR3: CASSPVVGAYSPLHF
DNA: TGTGCCAGTAGTCCAGTGGTGGGGGCATATTCACCCCTCCACTTT
length: 15
V: TRBV19
J: TRBJ1-6
size: -
D: -

CDR3: CASSSTTSGDYGYTF
DNA: TGTGCCAGCAGCTCAACGACATCGGGAGACTATGGCTACACCTTC
length: 15
V: TRBV7-9
J: TRBJ1-2
size: -
D: -

CDR3: CSVTGLGGGGTDTQYF
DNA: TGCAGCGTAACGGGTCTAGGGGGCGGTGGCACAGATACGCAGTATTTT
length: 16
V: TRBV29-1
J: TRBJ2-3
size: -
D: TRBD1

CDR3: CSAGGQREYLDTQYF
DNA: TGCAGCGCCGGAGGACAGCGGGAGTACTTAGATACGCAGTATTTT
length: 15
V: TRBV29-1
J: TRBJ2-3
size: -
D: TRBD2

CDR3: CASSLDAGTEAFF
DNA: TGTGCCAGCAGCTTGGACGCGGGTACTGAAGCTTTCTTT
length: 13
V: TRBV5-4
J: TRBJ1-1
size: once
D: -

CDR3: CASSADRGRNTEAFF
DNA: TGTGCCAGCAGCGCAGACAGGGGGCGAAACACTGAAGCTTTCTTT
length: 15
V: TRBV7-2
J: TRBJ1-1
size: -
D: TRBD1

CDR3: CASSLEGVVGYTF
DNA: TGCGCCAGCAGCTTGGAGGGGGTTGTGGGCTACACCTTC
length: 13
V: TRBV5-1
J: TRBJ1-2
size: -
D: -

CDR3: CASSLVPGSAALGNSPLHF
DNA: TGTGCCAGCAGCTTGGTGCCAGGCTCCGCTGCACTGGGTAATTCACCCCTCCACTTT
length: 19
V: TRBV5-4
J: TRBJ1-6
size: -
D: -

CDR3: CSDDDGRYGYTF
DNA: TGCAGCGACGATGATGGGCGTTATGGCTACACCTTC
length: 12
V: TRBV29-1
J: TRBJ1-2
size: -
D: -

CDR3: CASSPVDSAEAFF
DNA: TGTGCCAGCAGTCCCGTGGACAGCGCTGAAGCTTTCTTT
length: 13
V: TRBV25-1
J: TRBJ1-1
size: -
D: -

CDR3: CASSWVEVNQPQHF
DNA: TGTGCCAGCAGTTGGGTCGAGGTTAATCAGCCCCAGCATTTT
length: 14
V: TRBV6-5
J: TRBJ1-5
size: -
D: -

CDR3: CASSPPLGLALDTQYF
DNA: TGTGCCAGCTCACCACCGTTGGGACTAGCCCTCGATACGCAGTATTTT
length: 16
V: TRBV18
J: TRBJ2-3
size: -
D: TRBD2

CDR3: CASLDRSLYEQYF
DNA: TGTGCCAGCCTCGACAGAAGTCTCTACGAGCAGTACTTC
length: 13
V: TRBV6-5
J: TRBJ2-7
size: -
D: -

CDR3: CAWRGQGGAGELFF
DNA: TGTGCCTGGAGGGGACAGGGTGGAGCCGGGGAGCTGTTTTTT
length: 14
V: TRBV30
J: TRBJ2-2
size: -
D: TRBD1

CDR3: CASSLRTSGSSYNEQFF
DNA: TGTGCCAGCAGCCTCCGGACTAGCGGGAGCTCCTACAATGAGCAGTTCTTC
length: 17
V: TRBV7-3
J: TRBJ2-1
size: -
D: TRBD2

CDR3: CASSREHTQYF
DNA: TGTGCCAGCAGTCGGGAACATACGCAGTATTTT
length: 11
V: TRBV12-3/TRBV12-4
J: TRBJ2-3
size: once
D: -

CDR3: CASSFQREASYNEQFF
DNA: TGTGCCAGCAGTTTCCAGCGGGAGGCCAGCTACAATGAGCAGTTCTTC
length: 16
V: TRBV27
J: TRBJ2-1
size: -
D: TRBD2

CDR3: CAISVGQQETQYF
DNA: TGTGCCATCAGTGTAGGACAGCAAGAGACCCAGTACTTC
length: 13
V: TRBV10-3
J: TRBJ2-5
size: -
D: -

CDR3: CASSYWQNQPQHF
DNA: TGTGCCAGCAGTTACTGGCAGAATCAGCCCCAGCATTTT
length: 13
V: TRBV6-5
J: TRBJ1-5
size: -
D: -

CDR3: CASSQDRLHGNTGELFF
DNA: TGTGCCAGCAGCCAAGATCGACTACACGGGAACACCGGGGAGCTGTTTTTT
length: 17
V: TRBV14
J: TRBJ2-2
size: -
D: -